This T cell receptor beta chain came from a study of T-cell reconstitution after alpha-beta-depleted transplantation in children. During its preparation, the TCRbeta library received unique molecular identifiers. TCRdb independently ran MiXCR on the PCR reads; one entry per CDR3 protein. The data contain 550,000 to 800,000 distinct CDR3 sequences, 13% of them singletons. In its sample, this clonotype was seen many times. This CDR3 region has 18 residues. V was pared by 3 bases and J by 0 bases, with 11 bases of the junction left unmatched. CDR1 and CDR2 (germline): SGHKS, YYEKEE (reference sequence). The starting material was PBMCs, obtained before TCRalphabeta/CD19-depleted stem cell transplant. The sequence was collected from a girl aged 2 to 9 with congenital amegakaryocytic thrombocytopenia, due to receive a stem cell transplant. This chain links TRBV5-5 with TRBJ2-7; 11 nucleotides agree with TRBD2. CDR3 nucleotides: TGTGCCAGCAGCTCGACCGGGACTAGCGGTCCCTTCTCCTACGAGCAGTACTTC. Encoded protein: CASSSTGTSGPFSYEQYF.